This T cell receptor beta chain comes out of a study of blood T cell repertoires in COVID-19. Whole-study context: Both acute and convalescent COVID-19 samples were obtained from the United States, Italy and Spain. T cells, B-cell-depleted T cells, or PBMCs provided the cDNA or gDNA that served as material.

Trimming shortened V by 2 bases and J by 5 bases, and 6 bases separated the two germline ends. Germline V gives CDR1 LNHDA, CDR2 SQIVND (reference sequence). The CDR3 loop spans 13 amino acids. In its sample, this clone was seen a few times. In the original workflow: Estimation of nucleated cell counts was performed using reference gene primer amplification. Libraries were prepared by immunoSEQ multiplex PCR; TCRdb keeps only in-frame clonotypes and omits some of them. V and J calls and clone size are as listed in that table; D and trimming were resolved from the DNA. This table holds around 50,000 clones, over 80% found once.

The chain is built from TRBV19 and TRBJ2-2, with D hard to call. This receptor was identified in a human donor in a cohort sampled during active COVID-19. The source material was peripheral blood. The CDR3 spells CASSIRGTGELFF. The CDR3 DNA reads as TGTGCCAGTAGTATAAGAGGAACCGGGGAGCTGTTTTTT.